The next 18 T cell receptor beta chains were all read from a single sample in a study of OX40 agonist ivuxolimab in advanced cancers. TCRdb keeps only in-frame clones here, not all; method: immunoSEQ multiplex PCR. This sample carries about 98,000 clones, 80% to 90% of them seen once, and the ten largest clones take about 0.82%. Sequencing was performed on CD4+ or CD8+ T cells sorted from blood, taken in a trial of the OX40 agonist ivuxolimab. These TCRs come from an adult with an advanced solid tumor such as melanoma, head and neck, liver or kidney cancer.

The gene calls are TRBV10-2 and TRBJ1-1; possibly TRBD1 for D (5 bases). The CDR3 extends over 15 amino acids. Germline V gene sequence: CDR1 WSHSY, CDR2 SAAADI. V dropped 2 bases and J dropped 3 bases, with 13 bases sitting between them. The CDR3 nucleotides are TGCGCCAGCAGTGAGCCCGCCGGGGGAGACACTGAAGCTTTCTTT. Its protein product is CASSEPAGGDTEAFF.

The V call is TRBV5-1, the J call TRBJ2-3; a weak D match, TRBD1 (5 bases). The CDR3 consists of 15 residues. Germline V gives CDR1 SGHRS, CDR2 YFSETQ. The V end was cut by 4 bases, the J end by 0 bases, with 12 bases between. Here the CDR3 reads CASSPQVFSTDTQYF. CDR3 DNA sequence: TGCGCCAGCAGCCCACAGGTGTTTAGCACAGATACGCAGTATTTT.

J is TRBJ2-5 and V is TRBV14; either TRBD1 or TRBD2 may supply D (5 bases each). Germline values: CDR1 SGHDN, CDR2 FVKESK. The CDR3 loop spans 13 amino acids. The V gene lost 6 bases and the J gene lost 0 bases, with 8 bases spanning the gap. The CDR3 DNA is TGTGCCAGCAGTCGGGGCCACCAAGAGACCCAGTACTTC. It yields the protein CASSRGHQETQYF.

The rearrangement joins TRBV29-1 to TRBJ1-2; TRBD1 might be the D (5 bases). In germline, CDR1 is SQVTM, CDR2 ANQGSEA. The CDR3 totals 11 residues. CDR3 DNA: TGCGGAGCCCTGGCTTGGGGGGGCTACACCTTC. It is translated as CGALAWGGYTF.

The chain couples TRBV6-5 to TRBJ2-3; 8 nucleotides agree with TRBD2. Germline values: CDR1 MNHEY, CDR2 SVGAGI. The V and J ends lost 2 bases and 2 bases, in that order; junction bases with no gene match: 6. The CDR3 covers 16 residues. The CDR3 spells CASSYSWREVTDTQYF. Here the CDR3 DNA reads TGTGCCAGCAGTTACAGCTGGCGGGAGGTCACAGATACGCAGTATTTT.

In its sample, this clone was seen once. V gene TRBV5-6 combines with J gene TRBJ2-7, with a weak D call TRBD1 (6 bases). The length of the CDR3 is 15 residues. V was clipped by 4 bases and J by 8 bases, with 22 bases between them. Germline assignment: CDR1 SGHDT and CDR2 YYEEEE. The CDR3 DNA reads TGTGCCAGCAGCCTGAAGGGGACCTTGGGGGCGAAGCAGTACTTC. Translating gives CASSLKGTLGAKQYF. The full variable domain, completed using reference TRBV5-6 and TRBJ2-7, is DAGVTQSPTHLIKTRGQQVTLRCSPKSGHDTVSWYQQALGQGPQFIFQYYEEEERQRGNFPDRFSGHQFPNYSSELNVNALLLGDSALYLCASSLKGTLGAKQYFGPGTRLTVT.

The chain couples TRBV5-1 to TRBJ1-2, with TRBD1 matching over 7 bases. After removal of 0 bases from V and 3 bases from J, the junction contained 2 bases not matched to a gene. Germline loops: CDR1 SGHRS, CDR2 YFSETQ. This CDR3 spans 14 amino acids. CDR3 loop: CASSLAGGDYGYTF. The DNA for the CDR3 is TGCGCCAGCAGCTTGGCAGGGGGTGACTATGGCTACACCTTC.

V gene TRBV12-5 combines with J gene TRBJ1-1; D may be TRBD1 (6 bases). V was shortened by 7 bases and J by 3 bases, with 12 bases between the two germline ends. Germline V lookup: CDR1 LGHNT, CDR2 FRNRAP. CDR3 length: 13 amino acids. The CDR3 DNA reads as TGTGCTAGTGCCTACAAGGGGGACACTGAAGCTTTCTTT. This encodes CASAYKGDTEAFF. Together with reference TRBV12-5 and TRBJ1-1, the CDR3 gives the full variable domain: DARVTQTPRHKVTEMGQEVTMRCQPILGHNTVFWYRQTMMQGLELLAYFRNRAPLDDSGMPKDRFSAEMPDATLATLKIQPSEPRDSAVYFCASAYKGDTEAFFGQGTRLTVV.

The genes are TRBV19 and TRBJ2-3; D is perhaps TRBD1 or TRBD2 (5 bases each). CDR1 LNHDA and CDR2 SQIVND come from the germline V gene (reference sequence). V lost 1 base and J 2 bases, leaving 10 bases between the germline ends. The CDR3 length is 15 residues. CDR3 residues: CASSIAGTHTDTQYF. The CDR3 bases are TGTGCCAGTAGTATAGCGGGGACCCACACAGATACGCAGTATTTT.

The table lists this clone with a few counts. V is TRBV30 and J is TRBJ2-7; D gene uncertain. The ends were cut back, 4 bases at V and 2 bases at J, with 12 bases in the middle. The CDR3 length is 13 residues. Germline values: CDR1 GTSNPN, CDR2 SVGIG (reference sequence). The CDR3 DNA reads TGTGCCTGGACTTACAAGGGTACCTACGAGCAGTACGTC. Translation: CAWTYKGTYEQYV.

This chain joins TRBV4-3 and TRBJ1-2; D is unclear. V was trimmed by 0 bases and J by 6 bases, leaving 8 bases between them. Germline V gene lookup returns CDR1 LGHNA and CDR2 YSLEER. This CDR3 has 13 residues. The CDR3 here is CASSQDLRNGYTF. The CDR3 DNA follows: TGCGCCAGCAGCCAAGATCTAAGGAATGGCTACACCTTC.

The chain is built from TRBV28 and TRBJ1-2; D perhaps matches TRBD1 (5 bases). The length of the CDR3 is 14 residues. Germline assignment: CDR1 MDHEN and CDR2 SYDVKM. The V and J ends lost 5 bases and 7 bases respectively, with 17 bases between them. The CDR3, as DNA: TGTGCCAGCAGTCCTTTAGGGGCTGGAAGTGGCTACACCTTC. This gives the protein CASSPLGAGSGYTF.

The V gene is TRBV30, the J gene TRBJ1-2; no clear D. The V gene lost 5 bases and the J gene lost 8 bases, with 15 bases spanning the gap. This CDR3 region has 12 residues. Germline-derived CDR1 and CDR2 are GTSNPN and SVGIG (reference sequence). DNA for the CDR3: TGTGCCTGGGACTATGAAGGCGCAGGCTACACCTTC. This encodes CAWDYEGAGYTF.

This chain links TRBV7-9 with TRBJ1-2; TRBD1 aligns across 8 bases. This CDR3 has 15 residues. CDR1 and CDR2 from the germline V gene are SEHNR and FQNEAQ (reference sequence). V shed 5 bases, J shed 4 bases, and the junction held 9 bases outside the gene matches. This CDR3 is CASSPRTGFGYGYTF. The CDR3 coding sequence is TGTGCCAGCAGCCCGCGGACAGGGTTCGGCTATGGCTACACCTTC.

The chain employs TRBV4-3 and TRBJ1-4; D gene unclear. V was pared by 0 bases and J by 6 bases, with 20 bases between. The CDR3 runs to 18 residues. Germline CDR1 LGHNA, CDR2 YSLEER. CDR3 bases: TGCGCCAGCAGCCAAGATGGACCTGGACGACCCGGGGATGAAAAACTGTTTTTT. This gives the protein CASSQDGPGRPGDEKLFF.

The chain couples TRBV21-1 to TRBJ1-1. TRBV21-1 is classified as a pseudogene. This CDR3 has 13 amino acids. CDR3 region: CASSKDENTEAFF. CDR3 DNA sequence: TGTGCCAGCAGCAAAGACGAGAACACTGAAGCTTTCTTT.

The CDR3 protein is CASSTTVNDPQETQYF. In DNA, the CDR3 is TGTGCCAGCAGCACCACAGTAAACGACCCCCAAGAGACCCAGTACTTC. The chain recombines TRBV13 with TRBJ2-5; D gene uncertain. V was cut by 5 bases and J by 1 base, with 17 bases left in between. The CDR3 has 16 residues. Germline V gene sequence: CDR1 PRHDT, CDR2 FYEKMQ (reference sequence).

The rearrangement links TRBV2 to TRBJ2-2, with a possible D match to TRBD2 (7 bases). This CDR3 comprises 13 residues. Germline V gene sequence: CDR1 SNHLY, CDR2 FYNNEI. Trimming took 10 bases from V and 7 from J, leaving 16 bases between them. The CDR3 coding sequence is TGTGCCACCGGGACACGGGGGGACGGGGAGCTGTTTTTT. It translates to CATGTRGDGELFF.